Shown below are 17 T cell receptor beta chains from a single sample sequenced in a study of identifying expanded T cells in peripheral blood (dated by TCRdb to between 2017 and 2020). The library was made by the immunoSEQ multiplex PCR assay. This is the immuneACCESS table as TCRdb keeps it, with only in-frame sequences that have V and J called. A part of the clones is gone; compared with another copy, unresolved V genes explain less than half, and the rest is unexplained. The sample table records just over 90,000 clones; around nine tenths of these occur just once. The top ten clones comprise approximately 3.9% of the sample. The specimen sequenced was blood. All receptors come from a person aged 18-69 years in good health.

The chain is built from TRBV28 and TRBJ2-7; D is possibly TRBD2 (5 bases). This CDR3 contains 16 residues. Looked up from germline, CDR1 is MDHEN and CDR2 is SYDVKM. V lost 7 bases and J lost 2, with 21 bases in between. The DNA of the CDR3 is TGTGCCAGCATCCCAGGTTGGGAAGCGGCCCCCTACGAGCAGTACTTC. Translating it yields CASIPGWEAAPYEQYF.

This clone was picked up a small number of times. Written as DNA, the CDR3 is TGTGCCAGTATTGGGGACGGACTTACTTACAATGAGCAGTTCTTC. This encodes CASIGDGLTYNEQFF. This chain joins TRBV19 and TRBJ2-1; D possibly uses TRBD1 or TRBD2 (5 bases each). The CDR3 extends over 15 amino acids. Looked up from germline, CDR1 is LNHDA and CDR2 is SQIVND (reference sequence). V lost 7 bases and J 4 bases, leaving 17 bases between the germline ends.

This chain joins TRBV28 and TRBJ1-2; weak D call: TRBD1 (5 bases). This CDR3 has 12 residues. V was pared by 4 bases and J by 8 bases, with 11 bases between. Germline CDR1 reads MDHEN; CDR2 reads SYDVKM. The CDR3, as DNA: TGTGCCAGCAGTTCCGGGACCGAAGGCTACACCTTC. It yields the protein CASSSGTEGYTF.

The chain is built from TRBV6-5 and TRBJ1-1, with D maybe TRBD1 (5 bases). V lost 2 bases to trimming and J lost 4 bases, with 11 bases between them. CDR3 length equals 14 residues. CDR1 and CDR2 (germline): MNHEY, SVGAGI. CDR3 amino acids: CASSYGGSRTEAFF. CDR3 in DNA: TGTGCCAGCAGTTACGGGGGGTCTCGCACTGAAGCTTTCTTT.

The chain has TRBV7-2 and TRBJ2-5, with D uncertain. This CDR3 is built from 14 residues. Trimming shortened V by 1 base and J by 7 bases, and 13 bases separated the two germline ends. Germline V CDR1 and CDR2: SGHTA, FQGNSA. Here the CDR3 reads CASSLELSHGTQYF. CDR3 sequence (DNA): TGTGCCAGCAGCTTAGAACTATCCCATGGGACCCAGTACTTC.

The chain has TRBV30 and TRBJ1-5; D is uncertain. The germline V and J ends were trimmed by 2 bases and 5 bases, with 13 bases remaining between them. CDR3 length equals 14 residues. Germline V gives CDR1 GTSNPN, CDR2 SVGIG (reference sequence). The CDR3 is CAWSQDPRDQPQHF. In DNA form, the CDR3 reads TGTGCCTGGAGTCAGGACCCACGGGATCAGCCCCAGCATTTT.

This clone showed up just a few times. The chain employs TRBV6-4 and TRBJ2-1, with no clear D. The V and J ends lost 2 bases and 5 bases respectively, with 4 bases between them. This CDR3 spans 12 amino acids. Germline CDR1 MRHNA, CDR2 SNTAGT. The CDR3 here is CASSDGDNEQFF. CDR3 nucleotide sequence: TGTGCCAGCAGTGACGGGGACAATGAGCAGTTCTTC.

This clone appeared a few times. The chain has TRBV6-5 and TRBJ2-5; D may correspond to TRBD1 or TRBD2 (5 bases each). The germline CDR1 and CDR2 sequences are MNHEY and SVGAGI. V was pared by 5 bases and J by 6 bases, with 19 bases between. The CDR3 totals 15 residues. DNA for the CDR3: TGTGCCAGCAGTCAAAACACCGAGGGACCGAAGACCCAGTACTTC. As protein: CASSQNTEGPKTQYF.

The CDR3 sequence: CASSFDRNEQYF. The CDR3 DNA reads TGTGCCAGCAGCTTCGACAGGAACGAGCAGTACTTC. V gene TRBV7-9 combines with J gene TRBJ2-7, with D tentatively TRBD1 (6 bases). Germline CDR1 and CDR2: SEHNR and FQNEAQ (reference sequence). This CDR3 contains 12 residues. Trimming removed 3 bases from V and 5 bases from J, with 8 bases in between. The full variable domain, in which reference TRBV7-9 and TRBJ2-7 provide the parts outside the CDR3, is DTGVSQNPRHKITKRGQNVTFRCDPISEHNRLYWYRQTLGQGPEFLTYFQNEAQLEKSRLLSDRFSAERPKGSFSTLEIQRTEQGDSAMYLCASSFDRNEQYFGPGTRLTVT.

The chain employs TRBV21-1 and TRBJ1-1. TRBV21-1 is classified as a pseudogene. The CDR3 is made up of 13 amino acids. CDR3 bases: TGTGCCAGCAGCCGTGGAGAGAACACTGAAGCTTTCTTT. This translates into CASSRGENTEAFF.

CDR3 sequence: CASRSPGRGEKLFF. CDR3 sequence (DNA): TGTGCCAGCAGGTCCCCAGGGAGGGGTGAAAAACTGTTTTTT. The V and J genes are TRBV28 and TRBJ1-4; TRBD1 might be the D (5 bases). The V gene lost 6 bases and the J gene lost 7 bases, with 15 bases spanning the gap. This CDR3 has 14 residues. Germline V gene sequence: CDR1 MDHEN, CDR2 SYDVKM.

This chain connects TRBV4-3 to TRBJ2-1, with 8 bases identical to TRBD2. Germline values: CDR1 LGHNA, CDR2 YSLEER. The CDR3 loop spans 16 amino acids. The junction had 10 bases not matched to a gene; V was cut back by 4 bases and J by 5 bases. In DNA, the CDR3 is TGCGCCAGCAGCCTAGAAGCGGGAGCCATGCACAATGAGCAGTTCTTC. Encoded protein: CASSLEAGAMHNEQFF.

This chain joins TRBV11-2 and TRBJ2-2; 9 positions agree with TRBD1. J was trimmed by 6 bases and V by 2 bases; bases with no gene match: 7. The CDR3 has 16 amino acids. Germline V gives CDR1 SGHAT, CDR2 FQNNGV. The CDR3 coding sequence is TGTGCCAGCAGCTTAAAAGGGACAGGGCCGGCCGGGGAGCTGTTTTTT. It translates to CASSLKGTGPAGELFF.

The rearrangement joins TRBV7-9 to TRBJ2-1; D ambiguous. In germline, CDR1 is SEHNR, CDR2 FQNEAQ (reference sequence). The CDR3 runs 14 residues. Trimming took off 3 bases at V and 6 bases at J, with 12 bases between the two ends. The DNA for the CDR3 is TGTGCCAGCAGCTTGGGGTATATGAGCAATGAGCAGTTCTTC. Translation gives CASSLGYMSNEQFF.

The chain is built from TRBV5-1 and TRBJ1-4; possible D gene TRBD1, 6 bases. Trimming cost V 0 bases and J 2 bases, with 14 bases left between them. The CDR3 spans 17 residues. The germline V gene has CDR1 SGHRS and CDR2 YFSETQ. Written as DNA, the CDR3 is TGCGCCAGCAGCTTGGTAACTGGGGGCGCGACTAATGAAAAACTGTTTTTT. Its translation is CASSLVTGGATNEKLFF. The variable domain in full, completed from reference TRBV5-1 and TRBJ1-4, reads KAGVTQTPRYLIKTRGQQVTLSCSPISGHRSVSWYQQTPGQGLQFLFEYFSETQRNKGNFPGRFSGRQFSNSRSEMNVSTLELGDSALYLCASSLVTGGATNEKLFFGSGTQLSVL.

The rearrangement links TRBV9 to TRBJ1-1; D is uncertain. The germline V gene encodes CDR1 SGDLS and CDR2 YYNGEE. The CDR3 contains 16 residues. The ends were cut back, 0 bases at V and 0 bases at J, with 12 bases in the middle. This CDR3 is CASSVAPATLNTEAFF. CDR3 nucleotides: TGTGCCAGCAGCGTAGCTCCCGCCACCCTGAACACTGAAGCTTTCTTT.

The rearrangement joins TRBV5-8 to TRBJ1-5; 8 bases match TRBD1. J lost 3 bases, V lost 4 bases, and 9 bases had no gene match. Germline V gene lookup returns CDR1 SGHTS and CDR2 YDEGEE. The CDR3 is made up of 16 amino acids. CDR3: CASSGGTGVFNQPQHF. In DNA, the CDR3 is TGTGCCAGCAGCGGAGGGACAGGTGTGTTCAATCAGCCCCAGCATTTT.